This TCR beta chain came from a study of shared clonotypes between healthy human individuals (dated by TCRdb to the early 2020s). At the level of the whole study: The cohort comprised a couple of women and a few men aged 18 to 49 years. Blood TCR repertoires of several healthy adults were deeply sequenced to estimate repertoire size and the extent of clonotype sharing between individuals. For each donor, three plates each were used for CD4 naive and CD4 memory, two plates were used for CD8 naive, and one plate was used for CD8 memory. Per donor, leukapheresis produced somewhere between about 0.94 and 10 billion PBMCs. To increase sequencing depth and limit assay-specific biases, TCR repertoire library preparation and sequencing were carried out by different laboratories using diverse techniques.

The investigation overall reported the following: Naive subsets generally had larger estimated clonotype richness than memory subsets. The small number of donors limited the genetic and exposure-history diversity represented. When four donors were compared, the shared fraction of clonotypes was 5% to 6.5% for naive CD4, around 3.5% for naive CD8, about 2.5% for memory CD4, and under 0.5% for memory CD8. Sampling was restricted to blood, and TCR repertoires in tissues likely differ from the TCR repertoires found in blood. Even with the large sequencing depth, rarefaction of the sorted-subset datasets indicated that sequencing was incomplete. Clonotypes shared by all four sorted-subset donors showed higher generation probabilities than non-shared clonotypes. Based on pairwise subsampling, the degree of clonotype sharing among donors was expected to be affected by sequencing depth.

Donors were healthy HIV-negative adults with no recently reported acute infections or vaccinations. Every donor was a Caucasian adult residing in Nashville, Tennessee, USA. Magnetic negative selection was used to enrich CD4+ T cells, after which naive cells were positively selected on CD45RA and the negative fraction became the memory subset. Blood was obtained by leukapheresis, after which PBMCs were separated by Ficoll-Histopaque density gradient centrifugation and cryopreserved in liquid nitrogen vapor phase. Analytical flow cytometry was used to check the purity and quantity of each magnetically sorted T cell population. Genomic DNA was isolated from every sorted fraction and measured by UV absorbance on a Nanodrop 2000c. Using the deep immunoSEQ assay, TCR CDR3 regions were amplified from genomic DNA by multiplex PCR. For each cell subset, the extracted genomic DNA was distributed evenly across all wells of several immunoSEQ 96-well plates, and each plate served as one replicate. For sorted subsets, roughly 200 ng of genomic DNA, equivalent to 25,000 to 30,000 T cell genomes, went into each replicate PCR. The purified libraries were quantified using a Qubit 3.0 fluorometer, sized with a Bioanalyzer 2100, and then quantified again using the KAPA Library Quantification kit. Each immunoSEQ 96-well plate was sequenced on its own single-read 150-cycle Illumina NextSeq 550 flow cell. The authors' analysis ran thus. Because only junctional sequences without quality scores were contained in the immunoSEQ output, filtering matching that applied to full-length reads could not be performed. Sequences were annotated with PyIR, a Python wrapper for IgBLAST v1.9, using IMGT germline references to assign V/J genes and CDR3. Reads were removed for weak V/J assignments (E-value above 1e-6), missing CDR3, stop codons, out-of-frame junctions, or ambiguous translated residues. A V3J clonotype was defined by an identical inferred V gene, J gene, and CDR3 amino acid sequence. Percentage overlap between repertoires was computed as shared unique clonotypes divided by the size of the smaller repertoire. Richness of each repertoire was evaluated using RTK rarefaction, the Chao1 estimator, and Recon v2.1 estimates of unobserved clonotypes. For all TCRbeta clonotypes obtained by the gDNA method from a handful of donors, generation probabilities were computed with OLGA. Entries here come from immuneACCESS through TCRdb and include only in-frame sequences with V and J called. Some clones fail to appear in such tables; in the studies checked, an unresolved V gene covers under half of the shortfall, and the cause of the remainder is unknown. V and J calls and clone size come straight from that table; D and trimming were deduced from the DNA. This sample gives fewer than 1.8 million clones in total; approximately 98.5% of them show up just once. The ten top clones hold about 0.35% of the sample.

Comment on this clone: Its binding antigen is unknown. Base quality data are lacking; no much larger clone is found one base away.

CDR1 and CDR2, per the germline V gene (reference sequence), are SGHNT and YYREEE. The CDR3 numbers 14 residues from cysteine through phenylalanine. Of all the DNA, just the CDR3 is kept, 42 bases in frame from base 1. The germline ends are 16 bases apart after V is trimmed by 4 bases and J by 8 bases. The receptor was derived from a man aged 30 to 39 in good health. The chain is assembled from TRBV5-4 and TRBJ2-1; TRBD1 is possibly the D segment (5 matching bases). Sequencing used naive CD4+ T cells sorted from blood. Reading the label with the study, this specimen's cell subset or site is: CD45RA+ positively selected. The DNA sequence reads TGTGCCAGCAGCCTGTTGCAGGGTCTGGATGAGCAGTTCTTC. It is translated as CASSLLQGLDEQFF.